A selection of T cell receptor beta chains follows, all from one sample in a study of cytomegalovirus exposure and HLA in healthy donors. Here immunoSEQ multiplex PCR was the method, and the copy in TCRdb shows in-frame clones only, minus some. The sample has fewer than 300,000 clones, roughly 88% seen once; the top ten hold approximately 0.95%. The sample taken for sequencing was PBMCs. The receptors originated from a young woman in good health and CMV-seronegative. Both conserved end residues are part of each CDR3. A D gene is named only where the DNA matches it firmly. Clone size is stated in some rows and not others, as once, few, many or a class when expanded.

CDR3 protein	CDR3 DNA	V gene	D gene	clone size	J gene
CASSDWSASIKETQYF	TGTGCCAGCAGTGATTGGAGCGCTAGCATTAAGGAGACCCAGTACTTC	TRBV6-1	-	-	TRBJ2-5
CASSPRYQETQYF	TGTGCCAGCTCACCGCGGTACCAAGAGACCCAGTACTTC	TRBV18	-	-	TRBJ2-5
CASTTLPANYGYTF	TGTGCCAGCACCACTCTCCCGGCTAACTATGGCTACACCTTC	TRBV28	-	few	TRBJ1-2
CATRMMSGQQETQYF	TGTGCCACCCGGATGATGAGCGGGCAACAAGAGACCCAGTACTTC	TRBV2	-	-	TRBJ2-5
CASSLGQGREKLFF	TGTGCCAGCAGCCTGGGACAGGGAAGGGAAAAACTGTTTTTT	TRBV7-8	TRBD1	-	TRBJ1-4
CASGDRGRANYGYTF	TGTGCCAGCGGCGACAGGGGCCGAGCTAACTATGGCTACACCTTC	TRBV9	TRBD1	once	TRBJ1-2
CASSTGLAGGPHTGELFF	TGTGCCAGCAGCACGGGACTAGCGGGAGGGCCGCACACCGGGGAGCTGTTTTTT	TRBV9	TRBD2	-	TRBJ2-2
CASSLTWGLAGVPGANVLTF	TGTGCCAGCAGTTTGACATGGGGTCTAGCGGGAGTCCCTGGGGCCAACGTCCTGACTTTC	TRBV28	TRBD2	-	TRBJ2-6
CASSQTGSSYNSPLHF	TGTGCCAGCAGTCAAACGGGAAGCTCCTATAATTCACCCCTCCACTTT	TRBV7-2	-	-	TRBJ1-6
CASYQRGEGRVELFF	TGTGCCAGCTACCAGAGGGGGGAGGGGCGGGTCGAGCTGTTTTTT	TRBV28	-	-	TRBJ2-2
CASSVEQGVRAGGGQFF	TGTGCCAGCAGCGTAGAGCAGGGTGTTCGAGCGGGAGGGGGTCAGTTCTTC	TRBV9	TRBD2	-	TRBJ2-1
CASSLVGGRVSHYGYTF	TGTGCCAGCAGCTTAGTGGGAGGGCGAGTATCCCACTATGGCTACACCTTC	TRBV11-2	-	-	TRBJ1-2
CASNIGYTGEQYF	TGTGCCAGCAACATAGGCTATACGGGGGAGCAGTACTTC	TRBV28	-	-	TRBJ2-7
CASSDQQGNQPQHF	TGCGCCAGCAGTGACCAACAGGGGAATCAGCCCCAGCATTTT	TRBV10-2	TRBD1	-	TRBJ1-5
CATSLSRGNTIYF	TGTGCCACCAGCCTGAGCCGCGGAAACACCATATATTTT	TRBV15	-	-	TRBJ1-3
CASLNGNRYPYEQFF	TGTGCCAGCCTAAACGGGAATCGGTATCCCTATGAGCAGTTCTTC	TRBV6-6	-	-	TRBJ2-1
CASSRGGSGGPLNEQFF	TGTGCCAGCAGCCGGGGGGGTTCGGGAGGGCCCCTCAATGAGCAGTTCTTC	TRBV5-4	TRBD2	few	TRBJ2-1
CASSETGTNEKLFF	TGTGCCAGCAGTGAGACAGGGACTAATGAAAAACTGTTTTTT	TRBV9	TRBD1	-	TRBJ1-4
CASSLNRATEAFF	TGCGCCAGCAGCTTAAACAGGGCCACTGAAGCTTTCTTT	TRBV5-1	-	-	TRBJ1-1
CASSAGTSGTHRDTQYF	TGTGCCAGCAGTGCCGGGACTAGCGGGACTCACCGAGATACGCAGTATTTT	TRBV6-4	TRBD2	-	TRBJ2-3
CASSFGGAANYGYTF	TGTGCCAGCAGCTTTGGGGGGGCAGCTAACTATGGCTACACCTTC	TRBV5-6	-	-	TRBJ1-2
CASSLDRASTEAFF	TGCGCCAGCAGCCTAGACAGGGCGAGCACTGAAGCTTTCTTT	TRBV4-3	TRBD1	few	TRBJ1-1
CASRPSFQGAVGYTF	TGCGCCAGCAGACCATCGTTCCAGGGGGCCGTTGGCTACACCTTC	TRBV5-1	TRBD1	-	TRBJ1-2
CASSMGQGAQPQHF	TGTGCCAGTAGTATGGGCCAGGGGGCTCAGCCCCAGCATTTT	TRBV19	TRBD1	-	TRBJ1-5
CASSSGVAGGSNQETQYF	TGCGCCAGCAGTAGCGGGGTAGCGGGAGGGAGTAACCAAGAGACCCAGTACTTC	TRBV10-1	TRBD2	-	TRBJ2-5
CASSLLAGGFTGELFF	TGCGCCAGCAGCCTCCTAGCGGGAGGGTTCACCGGGGAGCTGTTTTTT	TRBV5-1	TRBD2	-	TRBJ2-2
CASRRPGGPTDTQYF	TGTGCCAGCCGCCGGCCGGGAGGGCCGACAGATACGCAGTATTTT	TRBV27	TRBD2	-	TRBJ2-3
CATGQGAYEQYF	TGTGCAACAGGCCAGGGGGCCTACGAGCAGTACTTC	TRBV11-2	TRBD1	-	TRBJ2-7
CAWSPLGESATNEKLFF	TGTGCCTGGAGTCCCCTAGGCGAATCCGCAACTAATGAAAAACTGTTTTTT	TRBV30	-	-	TRBJ1-4
CASSLTGLGYTF	TGTGCCAGCAGCTTGACAGGGCTTGGCTACACCTTC	TRBV7-2	TRBD1	-	TRBJ1-2
CASSLESNSNYGYTF	TGCGCCAGCAGCTTGGAATCCAACAGTAACTATGGCTACACCTTC	TRBV5-1	-	-	TRBJ1-2
CASSLGGSGNQPQHF	TGTGCCAGCAGTTTAGGAGGGAGTGGCAATCAGCCCCAGCATTTT	TRBV28	-	-	TRBJ1-5
CASSEGEGWLSTDTQYF	TGTGCCAGCAGTGAAGGGGAGGGATGGTTGAGCACAGATACGCAGTATTTT	TRBV6-1	TRBD2	once	TRBJ2-3
CASSQNRDTEAFF	TGTGCCAGCTCACAAAACAGAGACACTGAAGCTTTCTTT	TRBV18	-	few	TRBJ1-1
CASSGVPGGLGNEQFF	TGCGCCAGCAGCGGGGTACCGGGAGGGCTAGGGAATGAGCAGTTCTTC	TRBV4-1	TRBD2	-	TRBJ2-1
CASSEASSSSTDTQYF	TGTGCCAGCAGTGAAGCCTCTAGCAGTAGCACAGATACGCAGTATTTT	TRBV2	-	-	TRBJ2-3
CASSPYSNQPQHF	TGTGCCAGCAGTCCGTATAGCAATCAGCCCCAGCATTTT	TRBV6-5	-	-	TRBJ1-5
CASSQASHLLNTGELFF	TGCGCCAGCAGCCAAGCTAGCCACCTTCTGAACACCGGGGAGCTGTTTTTT	TRBV4-3	-	-	TRBJ2-2
CASSLLLQGNQPQHF	TGTGCCAGCAGTTTACTACTCCAGGGCAATCAGCCCCAGCATTTT	TRBV28	-	-	TRBJ1-5
CASSFLAGGTYEQYF	TGTGCCAGCAGCTTTTTAGCGGGAGGGACCTACGAGCAGTACTTC	TRBV5-4	TRBD2	-	TRBJ2-7
CASSLNRITGELFF	TGTGCCAGCAGCTTGAACAGGATCACCGGGGAGCTGTTTTTT	TRBV5-4	-	-	TRBJ2-2
CASSLGRTTRSGANVLTF	TGTGCCAGCAGTTTAGGGAGGACTACCCGCTCTGGGGCCAACGTCCTGACTTTC	TRBV28	-	-	TRBJ2-6
CASSPGGWGTEAFF	TGTGCCAGCAGTCCAGGGGGCTGGGGGACTGAAGCTTTCTTT	TRBV28	TRBD1	-	TRBJ1-1
CATGRDRSSYNEQFF	TGTGCCACGGGCCGGGACAGGAGCTCCTACAATGAGCAGTTCTTC	TRBV15	TRBD1	-	TRBJ2-1
CASSTGGLGTGELFF	TGTGCCAGCAGCACCGGAGGGTTGGGGACCGGGGAGCTGTTTTTT	TRBV28	-	-	TRBJ2-2
CGEGANRGLTYGYTF	TGTGGGGAGGGGGCCAACAGGGGGCTGACCTATGGCTACACCTTC	TRBV6-4	TRBD1	once	TRBJ1-2
CASSQGQQETQYF	TGTGCCAGCAGCCAGGGACAGCAAGAGACCCAGTACTTC	TRBV5-4	TRBD1	-	TRBJ2-5
CASNRQAGRTDTQYF	TGTGCCAGCAACAGGCAGGCGGGGCGCACAGATACGCAGTATTTT	TRBV27	-	-	TRBJ2-3
CAWSITGNTEAFF	TGTGCCTGGAGTATTACAGGGAACACTGAAGCTTTCTTT	TRBV30	-	once	TRBJ1-1
CASWGDPGELFF	TGTGCCAGCTGGGGCGACCCCGGGGAGCTGTTTTTT	TRBV6-5	-	-	TRBJ2-2
CASRVARNQPQHF	TGTGCCAGCAGGGTCGCGAGGAATCAGCCCCAGCATTTT	TRBV6-5	-	once	TRBJ1-5
CASSLSPGGYSGNTIYF	TGTGCCAGCAGTTTATCTCCAGGGGGGTACTCTGGAAACACCATATATTTT	TRBV27	TRBD1	-	TRBJ1-3
CASSLTGPSISGNTIYF	TGTGCCAGCAGTTTAACAGGGCCTTCGATCTCTGGAAACACCATATATTTT	TRBV28	-	-	TRBJ1-3
CAWSGGPNEKLFF	TGTGCCTGGAGCGGTGGGCCTAATGAAAAACTGTTTTTT	TRBV30	-	-	TRBJ1-4
CASRPTRGATEAFF	TGTGCCAGCAGGCCTACCAGGGGTGCCACTGAAGCTTTCTTT	TRBV7-3	-	-	TRBJ1-1
CASSLVFSGRSYNEQFF	TGTGCCAGCAGCTTAGTATTCTCAGGGAGGTCCTACAATGAGCAGTTCTTC	TRBV11-2	-	-	TRBJ2-1
CASSRRQFGYEQYF	TGTGCCAGCAGCCGCCGACAGTTTGGCTACGAGCAGTACTTC	TRBV11-2	-	-	TRBJ2-7